Below, 14 T cell receptor beta chains from the same sample are listed, as sequenced in a study of beta chain features in type 1 diabetes listed by TCRdb under 2018. These receptors' targets are unknown. General findings and caveats noted by the study authors: In all four CD4+ subsets, TCRB CDR3 length was moderately but significantly shorter in type 1 diabetes patients.

Receptors were amplified or captured by the immunoSEQ multiplex PCR assay. The entire isolated RNA was reverse transcribed using the High Capacity cDNA Reverse Transcription Kit, and thus expressed TCRB transcripts were sequenced. TCRdb's version of the immuneACCESS table is confined to in-frame rearrangements and falls short of the full clone set. An unresolved V gene accounts for under half of the shortfall where checked; the remainder is of unknown origin. This sample has about 160,000 clones in its table, and 6.5% to 8.5% of those were observed once. The ten biggest clones cover 0.54% of the sample. The sequencing input was central memory CD4+ T cells from blood. These receptors were obtained from a woman in her late teens or twenties with type 1 diabetes.

This chain joins TRBV28 and TRBJ1-5, with a possible D match to TRBD1 (5 bases). This CDR3 contains 17 residues. From germline, CDR1 is MDHEN and CDR2 SYDVKM. Trimming took 2 bases from V and 0 from J, leaving 14 bases between them. The CDR3 nucleotides read TGTGCCAGCAGTTTACCGGGAGGGGCCTATAGCAATCAGCCCCAGCATTTT. Encoded protein: CASSLPGGAYSNQPQHF.

V gene TRBV11-2 combines with J gene TRBJ1-5; weak D call: TRBD1 (5 bases). V was cut by 5 bases and J by 0 bases, with 11 bases left in between. Germline assignment: CDR1 SGHAT and CDR2 FQNNGV. The CDR3 is 15 residues long. CDR3 residues: CASSRGGNSNQPQHF. The DNA of the CDR3 is TGTGCCAGCAGCCGGGGGGGTAATAGCAATCAGCCCCAGCATTTT. Complete variable domain (other parts from reference TRBV11-2 and TRBJ1-5): EAGVAQSPRYKIIEKRQSVAFWCNPISGHATLYWYQQILGQGPKLLIQFQNNGVVDDSQLPKDRFSAERLKGVDSTLKIQPAKLEDSAVYLCASSRGGNSNQPQHFGDGTRLSIL.

The chain carries TRBV7-2 and TRBJ2-2, with TRBD2 matching over 10 bases. This CDR3 has 16 residues. Germline assignment: CDR1 SGHTA and CDR2 FQGNSA. V dropped 1 base and J dropped 4; count of bases not matched to a gene: 3. CDR3 region: CASSLGLAGSTGELFF. In DNA, the CDR3 is TGTGCCAGCAGCTTAGGACTAGCGGGTAGCACCGGGGAGCTGTTTTTT. The complete variable domain, with remaining parts taken from reference TRBV7-2 and TRBJ2-2, reads GAGVSQSPSNKVTEKGKDVELRCDPISGHTALYWYRQSLGQGLEFLIYFQGNSAPDKSGLPSDRFSAERTGGSVSTLTIQRTQQEDSAVYLCASSLGLAGSTGELFFGEGSRLTVL.

This clone was detected only a few times. The J gene is TRBJ1-1, the V gene TRBV7-9; no clear D gene. The CDR3 covers 13 residues. The germline CDR1 and CDR2 sequences are SEHNR and FQNEAQ (reference sequence). The V gene lost 5 bases and the J gene lost 3 bases, with 10 bases spanning the gap. The CDR3 DNA follows: TGTGCCAGCAGCAGTTCGCAGGACACTGAAGCTTTCTTT. Its translation is CASSSSQDTEAFF.

V usage is TRBV5-1 and J usage is TRBJ2-7; D possibly corresponds to TRBD2 (7 bases). The CDR3 is 17 residues long. The V gene lost 0 bases and the J gene lost 4 bases, with 20 bases spanning the gap. Germline lookup yields CDR1 SGHRS and CDR2 YFSETQ. The CDR3 loop reads CASSLGIRGATGYEQYF. The DNA for the CDR3 is TGCGCCAGCAGCTTGGGGATACGGGGGGCCACAGGGTACGAGCAGTACTTC.

This clone has a handful of counts. Its ends do not fully match the called genes, so a read error is possible. The CDR3 sequence is CANSQWRGQAASGANVLTF. The CDR3 region has the DNA TGTGCCAACAGCCAATGGCGGGGGCAGGCCGCCTCTGGGGCCAACGTCCTGACTTTC. The chain combines TRBV14 with TRBJ2-6; TRBD2 is a possible D gene (7 bases). The CDR3 is made up of 19 amino acids. Germline CDR1 and CDR2: SGHDN and FVKESK.

In this sample, this clone turned up a few times. Other DNA sequences in the same sample also yield this CDR3. The rearrangement links TRBV15 to TRBJ1-5; TRBD1 aligns across 10 bases. Germline V gives CDR1 LNHNV, CDR2 YYDKDF (reference sequence). The CDR3 is 13 amino acids. Trimming at V came to 5 bases and at J to 5 bases, leaving 0 bases not matched to a gene. CDR3 nucleotide sequence: TGTGCCACCAGCGGGACAGGGGATCAGCCCCAGCATTTT. It specifies CATSGTGDQPQHF.

In this sample, this clone turned up a few times. The chain has TRBV27 and TRBJ1-1; 8 bases agree with TRBD1. Germline CDR1 is MNHEY and CDR2 is SMNVEV (reference sequence). V was clipped by 3 bases and J by 12 bases; unmatched bases: 6. CDR3 length: 12 amino acids. CDR3 residues: CASSLSGQEPFF. In DNA form, the CDR3 reads TGTGCCAGCAGTTTGTCGGGACAGGAACCTTTCTTT.

This chain uses TRBV7-2 with TRBJ1-1; no definite D call. From germline, CDR1 is SGHTA and CDR2 FQGNSA. The CDR3 runs to 13 residues. V was cut by 8 bases and J by 1 base, with 11 bases left in between. For the CDR3, the DNA is TGTGCCAGCCAACAGTCAGGGAACACTGAAGCTTTCTTT. Translating gives CASQQSGNTEAFF.

This chain joins TRBV4-1 and TRBJ2-1, with 12 bases aligning to TRBD2. The length of the CDR3 is 18 residues. Per the germline V gene, CDR1 is MGHRA and CDR2 is YSYEKL. Trimming cost V 0 bases and J 8 bases; bases outside gene matches: 11. The CDR3, as DNA: TGCGCCAGCAGCCAAGAGGGGGAAGGACTAGCGGGGTTCGATGAGCAGTTCTTC. Protein product: CASSQEGEGLAGFDEQFF.

In this sample, this clone turned up a few times. The chain recombines TRBV14 with TRBJ2-7; TRBD2 might be the D (6 bases). Germline CDR1 and CDR2: SGHDN and FVKESK. This CDR3 comprises 12 residues. Trimming removed 1 base from V and 11 bases from J, with 12 bases in between. In nucleotides, the CDR3 is TGTGCCAGCAGCCAAGTCCAAGGAGGGGAGTACTTC. It is translated as CASSQVQGGEYF.

Only a few counts were recorded for this clone. CDR3 in amino acids: CASSIQQVGTEAFF. The CDR3 nucleotides read TGTGCCAGTAGTATCCAACAGGTCGGCACTGAAGCTTTCTTT. The chain links TRBV19 to TRBJ1-1, with D possibly matching TRBD1 (5 bases). CDR3 length equals 14 residues. V was cut by 3 bases and J by 4 bases, with 12 bases left in between. Germline assignment: CDR1 LNHDA and CDR2 SQIVND (reference sequence). The variable domain in full, with the rest retrieved from reference TRBV19 and TRBJ1-1, is DGGITQSPKYLFRKEGQNVTLSCEQNLNHDAMYWYRQDPGQGLRLIYYSQIVNDFQKGDIAEGYSVSREKKESFPLTVTSAQKNPTAFYLCASSIQQVGTEAFFGQGTRLTVV.

About this clone: Other DNA sequences in this sample translate to the same CDR3. V is TRBV5-4 and J is TRBJ2-1; 8 bases match TRBD2. Trimming cost V 0 bases and J 2 bases; bases outside gene matches: 1. The CDR3 is made up of 15 amino acids. Germline CDR1 reads SGHNT; CDR2 reads YYREEE (reference sequence). The CDR3 DNA reads TGTGCCAGCAGCTTGGCAGCGGGGGCCTACAATGAGCAGTTCTTC. Translation: CASSLAAGAYNEQFF.

The chain joins TRBV7-8 to TRBJ1-2, with D possibly TRBD1 on 6 matching bases. The CDR3 runs 14 residues. V was trimmed by 1 base and J by 6 bases, leaving 12 bases between them. The germline V gene encodes CDR1 SGHVS and CDR2 FQNEAQ. CDR3 bases: TGTGCCAGCAGCTTAGTGGCTGGGGACAATGGCTACACCTTC. Translation: CASSLVAGDNGYTF.